Following are 9 T cell receptor beta chains from one sample sequenced in a study of neurological immune-mediated disorders. Via MiXCR, TCRdb re-called the 5' RACE reads, giving one row per CDR3 protein. The table records tens of thousands of distinct CDR3 sequences, roughly 18% of them present only once. The sequencing sample was made of PBMCs. These receptors came from a woman in her thirties or forties in good health.

In the case of this clonotype: Compared with germline, one end of the junction differs, possibly owing to a read error. This chain connects TRBV4-3 to TRBJ2-5; TRBD1 matches at 8 bases. This CDR3 contains 16 residues. Germline CDR1 reads LGHNA; CDR2 reads YSLEER. The CDR3 DNA sequence: TGCGCCAGCCGCCAAGCTGACAGGGGCGAGTCAGAGACCCAGTACTTC. The encoded protein is CASRQADRGESETQYF.

This clonotype was seen at least ten times. At one boundary the junction diverges from the germline segment, which might be a read error. The chain couples TRBV6-2 or TRBV6-3 to TRBJ2-5; D remains ambiguous. In germline, CDR1 is MNHEY, CDR2 SVGEGT. The CDR3 is made up of 12 amino acids. The CDR3 nucleotides read TGTGCCAGCAGCTACTCCCAAGAGACCCAGTACTTC. Protein product: CASSYSQETQYF.

This clonotype was picked up many times. The chain has TRBV15 and TRBJ2-7, with D unclear. The germline CDR1 and CDR2 sequences are LNHNV and YYDKDF (reference sequence). CDR3 length equals 18 residues. The V end was cut by 0 bases, the J end by 3 bases, with 21 bases between. The CDR3 DNA sequence: TGTGCCACCAGCAGAGATGAATCCGTAGCCATGGGCGGCTACGAGCAGTACGTC. As protein: CATSRDESVAMGGYEQYV.

Ten or more counts support this clonotype. The chain joins TRBV12-3 or TRBV12-4 to TRBJ1-3; TRBD1 might be the D (5 bases). The CDR3 spans 13 residues. Between the trimmed V and J ends, which lost 4 bases and 2 bases, there was a span of 6 bases. The CDR3 DNA reads TGTGCCAGCAGTTCCAGGGCTGGAAACACCATATATTTT. Protein product: CASSSRAGNTIYF.

This clonotype was counted ten times or more. The chain recombines TRBV27 with TRBJ2-1, with 8 positions matching TRBD2. Trimming removed 5 bases from V and 4 bases from J; junction bases left unmatched: 7. In germline, CDR1 is MNHEY, CDR2 SMNVEV (reference sequence). This CDR3 is built from 15 residues. DNA of the CDR3: TGTGCCAGCAGTGGCGCAGCGGGGGCTTACAATGAGCAGTTCTTC. Its translation: CASSGAAGAYNEQFF.

In this sample, this clonotype turned up a few times. The chain carries TRBV15 and TRBJ2-4; the D gene could be TRBD1 or TRBD2 (6 bases each). CDR1 is LNHNV, CDR2 YYDKDF, per germline (reference sequence). This CDR3 spans 16 amino acids. V shed 8 bases and J shed 1 base, with 18 bases lying between them. The CDR3 here is CATRGQGLPAKNIQYF. The DNA of the CDR3 is TGTGCCACCCGGGGGCAGGGGCTTCCCGCCAAAAACATTCAGTACTTC.

This clonotype was picked up many times. The chain links TRBV12-3 or TRBV12-4 to TRBJ1-6, with no clear D. This CDR3 is 12 amino acids long. Trimming pared 7 bases from V and 9 bases from J, leaving 10 bases between. The DNA for the CDR3 is TGTGCCAGCACCCTAAAAAGTTCACCCCTCCACTTT. Translated, it gives CASTLKSSPLHF.

The table lists this clonotype with many counts. V gene TRBV7-8 combines with J gene TRBJ1-1, with D unresolved. Trimming shortened V by 3 bases and J by 6 bases, and 14 bases separated the two germline ends. This CDR3 is 14 amino acids long. Germline loops: CDR1 SGHVS, CDR2 FQNEAQ. The CDR3 bases are TGTGCCAGCAGCTTCGACGGTGTGGGCGCTGAAGCTTTCTTT. Translation: CASSFDGVGAEAFF.

This clonotype was seen many times. This sequence joins TRBV6-5 and TRBJ1-5; D not certain. CDR3 size: 14 residues. Germline assignment: CDR1 MNHEY and CDR2 SVGAGI. V dropped 6 bases and J dropped 9 bases, with 18 bases sitting between them. Here the CDR3 DNA reads TGTGCCAGCAGCTACGGACGGGGTGGATGGCCCCAGCATTTT. Translation gives CASSYGRGGWPQHF.